This T cell receptor beta chain was captured by sequencing in a study of blood T cell repertoires in COVID-19. Study at large: PBMCs, B-cell-depleted T cells, or T cells were the source of the cDNA or gDNA that made up the material.

Germline CDR1 MNHEY, CDR2 SVGAGI. The CDR3 consists of 15 residues. V lost 5 bases, J lost 5 bases, and 11 bases stayed unmatched. Libraries were prepared by immunoSEQ multiplex PCR; TCRdb keeps only in-frame clonotypes and omits some of them. The table shows some 20,000 clones, with roughly 85% occurring only once. The sequencing sample was made of peripheral blood. This rearrangement joins TRBV6-5 to TRBJ2-5; 7 bases map to TRBD2. This receptor was identified in a man at least 80 years old with acute or convalescent COVID-19. The CDR3 loop is CASSPFGSGRETQYF. The DNA of the CDR3 is TGTGCCAGCAGTCCCTTTGGGTCCGGGAGGGAGACCCAGTACTTC.